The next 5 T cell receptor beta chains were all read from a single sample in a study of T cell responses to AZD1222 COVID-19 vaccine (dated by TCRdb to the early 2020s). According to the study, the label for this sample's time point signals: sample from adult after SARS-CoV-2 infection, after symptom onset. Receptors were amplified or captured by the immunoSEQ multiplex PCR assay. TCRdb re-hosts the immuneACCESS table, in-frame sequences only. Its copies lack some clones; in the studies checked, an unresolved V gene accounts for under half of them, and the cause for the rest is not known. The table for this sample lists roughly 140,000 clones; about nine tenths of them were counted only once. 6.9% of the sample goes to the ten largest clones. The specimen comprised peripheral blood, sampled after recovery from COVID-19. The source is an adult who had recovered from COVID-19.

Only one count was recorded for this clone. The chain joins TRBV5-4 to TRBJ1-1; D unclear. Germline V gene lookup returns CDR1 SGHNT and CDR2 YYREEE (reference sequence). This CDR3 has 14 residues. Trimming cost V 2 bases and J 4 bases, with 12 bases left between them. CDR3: CASSLEKRSTEAFF. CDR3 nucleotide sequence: TGTGCCAGCAGCTTAGAAAAGAGGAGCACTGAAGCTTTCTTT.

CDR3 residues: CASSPRQGGSYGYTF. CDR3 in DNA: TGTGCCAGCAGCCCCCGACAGGGGGGTAGCTATGGCTACACCTTC. V usage is TRBV9 and J usage is TRBJ1-2, with 9 bases fitting TRBD1. Germline V gene lookup returns CDR1 SGDLS and CDR2 YYNGEE. The CDR3 loop spans 15 amino acids. The ends lost 4 bases at V and 4 bases at J; junction bases unmatched: 8.

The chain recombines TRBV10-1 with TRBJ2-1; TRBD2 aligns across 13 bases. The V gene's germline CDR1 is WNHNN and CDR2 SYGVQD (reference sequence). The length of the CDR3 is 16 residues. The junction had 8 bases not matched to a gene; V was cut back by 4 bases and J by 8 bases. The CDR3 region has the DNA TGCGCCAGCAGTGCCTTGACTAGCGGGAGGTCGTATGAGCAGTTCTTC. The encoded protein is CASSALTSGRSYEQFF.

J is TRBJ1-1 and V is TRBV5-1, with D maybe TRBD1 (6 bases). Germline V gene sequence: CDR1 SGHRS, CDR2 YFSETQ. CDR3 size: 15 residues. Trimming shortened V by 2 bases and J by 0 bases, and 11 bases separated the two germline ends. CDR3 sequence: CASSLMTGLNTEAFF. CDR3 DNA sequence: TGCGCCAGCAGCTTAATGACAGGATTGAACACTGAAGCTTTCTTT.

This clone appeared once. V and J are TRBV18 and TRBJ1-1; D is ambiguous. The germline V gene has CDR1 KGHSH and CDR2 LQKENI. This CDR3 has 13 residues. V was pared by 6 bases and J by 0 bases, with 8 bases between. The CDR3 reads CASSVQMNTEAFF. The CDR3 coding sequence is TGTGCCAGCTCGGTCCAGATGAACACTGAAGCTTTCTTT. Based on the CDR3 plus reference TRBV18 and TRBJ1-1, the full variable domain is NAGVMQNPRHLVRRRGQEARLRCSPMKGHSHVYWYRQLPEEGLKFMVYLQKENIIDESGMPKERFSAEFPKEGPSILRIQQVVRGDSAAYFCASSVQMNTEAFFGQGTRLTVV.